These 28 T cell receptor beta chains came from one sample sequenced in a study of neurological immune-mediated disorders. TCRdb used MiXCR to reprocess the 5' RACE reads, holding one entry per CDR3 protein. Seen here are fewer than 90,000 distinct CDR3 sequences, 10% observed once, and the top ten hold about 9.6%. Time point of the sample: longitudinal time-point 1 (baseline). Sequencing was done on a sample of PBMCs. The receptors stem from a man younger than 40 in good health.

This clonotype was seen repeatedly, ten times or more. V usage is TRBV28 and J usage is TRBJ1-5; tentatively, D is TRBD1 (6 bases). There are 14 residues in the CDR3. CDR1 and CDR2 from the germline V gene are MDHEN and SYDVKM. V lost 6 bases to trimming and J lost 5 bases, with 14 bases between them. The chain's CDR3 is CASSQAPGDQPQHF. The CDR3, as DNA: TGTGCCAGCAGCCAAGCCCCAGGGGATCAGCCCCAGCATTTT.

This clonotype was seen repeatedly, ten times or more. The chain recombines TRBV5-1 with TRBJ2-5, with 8 bases lining up with TRBD1. Per the germline V gene, CDR1 is SGHRS and CDR2 is YFSETQ. CDR3 length: 16 amino acids. V lost 2 bases, J lost 4 bases, and 10 bases stayed unmatched. CDR3 nucleotide sequence: TGCGCCAGCAGCTTCTCGGGTCTGGACAGGGCAGAGACCCAGTACTTC. It is translated as CASSFSGLDRAETQYF.

This clonotype was counted many times. The V and J genes are TRBV10-2 and TRBJ2-3, with TRBD2 as a possible D gene (6 bases). This CDR3 region has 12 residues. Germline assignment: CDR1 WSHSY and CDR2 SAAADI. V was cut by 7 bases and J by 4 bases, with 9 bases left in between. CDR3 DNA: TGCGCCAGCAATCCGGGGGCAGATACGCAGTATTTT. It specifies CASNPGADTQYF.

This clonotype was counted many times. The V and J genes are TRBV10-3 and TRBJ2-1, with a possible D match to TRBD2 (5 bases). Between the trimmed V and J ends, which lost 5 bases and 8 bases, there was a span of 13 bases. The germline CDR1 and CDR2 sequences are ENHRY and SYGVKD. CDR3 length: 13 residues. CDR3 protein: CAISSLGADEQFF. CDR3 DNA sequence: TGTGCCATCAGTAGCCTCGGAGCGGATGAGCAGTTCTTC.

This clonotype occurred many times. The chain is built from TRBV7-8 and TRBJ2-1; D gene unclear. Trimming took 1 base from V and 7 from J, leaving 20 bases between them. CDR1 SGHVS and CDR2 FQNEAQ come from the germline V gene. The CDR3 length is 17 residues. This chain's CDR3 is CASSLGIGANNRNEQFF. DNA of the CDR3: TGTGCCAGCAGCTTAGGAATTGGCGCGAATAACCGAAATGAGCAGTTCTTC.

Many counts were recorded for this clonotype. The CDR3 region has the DNA TGCAGCAATACCAGGGCGAACACTGAAGCTTTCTTT. Translation: CSNTRANTEAFF. The chain recombines TRBV29-1 with TRBJ1-1; D may be TRBD1 (5 bases). CDR1 is SQVTM and CDR2 is ANQGSEA in the germline V gene. Trimming shortened V by 8 bases and J by 1 base, and 11 bases separated the two germline ends. CDR3 length: 12 amino acids.

This chain uses TRBV12-3 or TRBV12-4 with TRBJ1-1; D remains unclear. CDR3 size: 15 residues. Trimming took 3 bases from V and 5 from J, leaving 16 bases between them. CDR3 amino acids: CASSFHGPPGTEAFF. In DNA form, the CDR3 reads TGTGCCAGCAGTTTTCACGGACCCCCTGGTACTGAAGCTTTCTTT.

This clonotype was recorded many times. V and J are TRBV28 and TRBJ2-7; 7 nucleotides agree with TRBD2. This CDR3 spans 13 amino acids. Unmatched junction bases numbered 4, after V lost 2 bases and J lost 6 bases. Germline loops: CDR1 MDHEN, CDR2 SYDVKM. The CDR3 DNA sequence: TGTGCCAGCAGTTTAGTGGTAGCGGGCGAGCAGTACTTC. Protein product: CASSLVVAGEQYF.

This clonotype appeared many times. The chain carries TRBV30 and TRBJ2-2, with D perhaps TRBD1 or TRBD2 (5 bases each). CDR1 and CDR2 (germline): GTSNPN, SVGIG (reference sequence). V was trimmed by 6 bases and J by 5 bases, leaving 16 bases between them. This CDR3 is built from 14 residues. CDR3 in amino acids: CACPLGAATGELFF. The CDR3 coding sequence is TGTGCCTGTCCACTCGGGGCAGCTACCGGGGAGCTGTTTTTT. Complete variable domain (other parts from reference TRBV30 and TRBJ2-2): SQTIHQWPATLVQPVGSPLSLECTVEGTSNPNLYWYRQAAGRGLQLLFYSVGIGQISSEVPQNLSASRPQDRQFILSSKKLLLSDSGFYLCACPLGAATGELFFGEGSRLTVL.

This clonotype appeared many times. The chain links TRBV27 to TRBJ1-5, with 7 bases lining up with TRBD1. V was clipped by 6 bases and J by 3 bases; unmatched bases: 8. Germline values: CDR1 MNHEY, CDR2 SMNVEV (reference sequence). The CDR3 is 15 residues long. The CDR3 bases are TGTGCCAGCAGACTCCTGGGACAGCCCAATCAGCCCCAGCATTTT. Protein product: CASRLLGQPNQPQHF.

This clonotype occurred once. The genes are TRBV27 and TRBJ1-1; 10 bases map to TRBD1. The germline V gene encodes CDR1 MNHEY and CDR2 SMNVEV (reference sequence). The CDR3 is made up of 14 amino acids. V gave up 6 bases and J gave up 4 bases; unmatched junction bases: 5. CDR3 bases: TGTGCCAGCAGCTCCGGACAGGGGGGCACTGAAGCTTTCTTT. Protein: CASSSGQGGTEAFF.

This clonotype was observed many times. The rearrangement links TRBV7-3 to TRBJ2-1, with D possibly being TRBD2 (7 bases). CDR1 is SGHTA and CDR2 is FQGTGA in the germline V gene. Trimming removed 4 bases at V and 8 bases at J, with 15 bases between. The CDR3 consists of 14 residues. The DNA for the CDR3 is TGTGCCAGCAGCTCTTCGGGGAGGGGGGATGAGCAGTTCTTC. It codes for CASSSSGRGDEQFF.

The chain is built from TRBV30 and TRBJ2-1; 9 bases align to TRBD2. This CDR3 region has 16 residues. Germline trimming cut 3 bases from V and 4 bases from J; bases unmatched to any gene: 10. In germline, CDR1 is GTSNPN, CDR2 SVGIG (reference sequence). In DNA, the CDR3 is TGTGCCTGGAGCCCCCCGGCGGCGGGAGGGTACAATGAGCAGTTCTTC. Amino acids: CAWSPPAAGGYNEQFF.

V is TRBV28 and J is TRBJ2-3, with unresolved D. The CDR3 extends over 12 amino acids. Germline V gene sequence: CDR1 MDHEN, CDR2 SYDVKM. Trimming pared 4 bases from V and 3 bases from J, leaving 5 bases between. The CDR3 nucleotides read TGTGCCAGCAGTTACAGTACAGATACGCAGTATTTT. Its protein product is CASSYSTDTQYF.

This clonotype appeared many times. The CDR3 nucleotides read TGCAGTGCTAGAGAGAGGACTAGCGGGAGGAACGAGCAGTACTTC. Translating it yields CSARERTSGRNEQYF. The J gene is TRBJ2-7, the V gene TRBV20-1, with TRBD2 matching 14 bases. Germline V CDR1 and CDR2: DFQATT, SNEGSKA (reference sequence). The CDR3 runs 15 residues. V gave up 0 bases and J gave up 5 bases; unmatched junction bases: 3.

This clonotype was picked up many times. The chain has TRBV6-5 and TRBJ2-2; no reliable D call. The CDR3 runs 12 residues. V lost 0 bases to trimming and J lost 5 bases, with 1 base between them. Per the germline V gene, CDR1 is MNHEY and CDR2 is SVGAGI. CDR3 nucleotide sequence: TGTGCCAGCAGTTACTCGACCGGGGAGCTGTTTTTT. Translating gives CASSYSTGELFF.

This clonotype was seen a few times. In nucleotides, the CDR3 is TGCAGCGTTCGCGCGACATCCTACGAGCAGTACTTC. Its protein is CSVRATSYEQYF. V usage is TRBV29-1 and J usage is TRBJ2-7; D unclear. The CDR3 is 12 residues long. V gave up 5 bases and J gave up 1 base, with 9 bases separating them. Germline CDR1 reads SQVTM; CDR2 reads ANQGSEA.

In this sample, this clonotype turned up many times. This chain links TRBV29-1 with TRBJ2-6; D not resolved. Germline V gives CDR1 SQVTM, CDR2 ANQGSEA. CDR3 size: 14 residues. V was cut by 5 bases and J by 0 bases, with 8 bases left in between. This chain's CDR3 is CSVSGSSGANVLTF. The CDR3 nucleotides read TGCAGCGTTTCCGGGTCCTCTGGGGCCAACGTCCTGACTTTC.

This clonotype occurred many times. This chain joins TRBV12-3 or TRBV12-4 and TRBJ2-2; D is undetermined. Trimming removed 8 bases from V and 5 bases from J, with 12 bases in between. The length of the CDR3 is 13 residues. CDR3 sequence (DNA): TGTGCCAGCGCCTCTTTGGGGACCGGGGAGCTGTTTTTT. This codes for CASASLGTGELFF.

This clonotype was observed many times. The chain recombines TRBV20-1 with TRBJ2-5, with 8 bases identical to TRBD2. The CDR3 has 15 residues. V was pared by 0 bases and J by 5 bases, with 8 bases of the junction left unmatched. Germline-derived CDR1 and CDR2 are DFQATT and SNEGSKA (reference sequence). The CDR3 loop is CSARDDGRVGETQYF. Written as DNA, the CDR3 is TGCAGTGCTAGAGATGACGGGAGGGTCGGGGAGACCCAGTACTTC.

There are many counts of this clonotype. The chain recombines TRBV10-2 with TRBJ1-1; D uncertain. This CDR3 comprises 11 residues. The germline V gene encodes CDR1 WSHSY and CDR2 SAAADI. The ends were cut back, 5 bases at V and 5 bases at J, with 6 bases in the middle. In nucleotides, the CDR3 is TGCGCCAGCAGTACGGGGACTGAAGCTTTCTTT. Residues: CASSTGTEAFF.

In this sample, this clonotype turned up many times. This chain uses TRBV7-2 with TRBJ2-6; no definite D call. This CDR3 region has 16 residues. V lost 5 bases, J lost 0 bases, and 11 bases lay in between. CDR1 is SGHTA and CDR2 is FQGNSA in the germline V gene. The CDR3 nucleotides are TGTGCCAGCAGCGCCGGACCCAACTCTGGGGCCAACGTCCTGACTTTC. Its translation is CASSAGPNSGANVLTF.

This sequence joins TRBV11-2 and TRBJ2-4; possibly TRBD1 or TRBD2 for D (5 bases each). Trimming left V 1 base short and J 8 bases short, with 15 bases between. The CDR3 sequence is 15 residues long. Germline V gives CDR1 SGHAT, CDR2 FQNNGV. The CDR3 loop reads CASSLGGAASYIQYF. The CDR3 nucleotides are TGTGCCAGCAGCTTAGGAGGGGCAGCGAGTTACATTCAGTACTTC.

In this sample, this clonotype turned up many times. This chain links TRBV15 with TRBJ1-2, with D possibly TRBD1 on 5 matching bases. Deletions cut 0 bases from V and 4 bases from J, with 12 bases between. CDR3 length equals 15 residues. Germline loops: CDR1 LNHNV, CDR2 YYDKDF (reference sequence). The CDR3 DNA sequence: TGTGCCACCAGCAGAGATCTAGGGGATCTCTATGGCTACACCTTC. It translates to CATSRDLGDLYGYTF.

This clonotype was counted at least ten times. The rearrangement joins TRBV5-1 to TRBJ2-7; TRBD2 might be the D (5 bases). Trimming pared 2 bases from V and 7 bases from J, leaving 16 bases between. This CDR3 comprises 14 residues. CDR1 and CDR2 (germline): SGHRS, YFSETQ. CDR3 sequence reads: CASSFGELAGEQYF. For the CDR3, the DNA is TGCGCCAGCAGCTTCGGGGAGTTAGCTGGGGAGCAGTACTTC.

To note about this clonotype: This sequence may be a read error, since a much larger clone differs from it by one base. The CDR3 nucleotides read TGTGCCAGCTCATCCGGGACCGCCGCTGAGCCGTACTTC. It is translated as CASSSGTAAEPYF. J is TRBJ2-7 and V is TRBV18; D tentatively fits TRBD1 or TRBD2 (5 bases each). This CDR3 is built from 13 residues. Germline CDR1 and CDR2: KGHSH and LQKENI. The whole variable domain, remainder taken from reference TRBV18 and TRBJ2-7, is NAGVMQNPRHLVRRRGQEARLRCSPMKGHSHVYWYRQLPEEGLKFMVYLQKENIIDESGMPKERFSAEFPKEGPSILRIQQVVRGDSAAYFCASSSGTAAEPYFGPGTRLTVT.

This clonotype was seen repeatedly, ten times or more. One end of the junction is discordant with germline, which a read error may explain. The V and J genes are TRBV6-2 or TRBV6-3 and TRBJ2-7; possible D gene TRBD1, 6 bases. Germline V lookup: CDR1 MNHEY, CDR2 SVGEGT. The CDR3 sequence is 14 residues long. CDR3 coding DNA: TGCGCCTCCCACCCTACAGGGAAACACTACGAGCAGTACTTC. Encoded protein: CASHPTGKHYEQYF.

This clonotype was seen ten or more times. This chain joins TRBV18 and TRBJ1-5; D ambiguous. Trimming shortened V by 1 base and J by 5 bases, and 12 bases separated the two germline ends. This CDR3 spans 15 amino acids. The germline CDR1 and CDR2 sequences are KGHSH and LQKENI. CDR3: CASSPLEGGDQPQHF. In DNA form, the CDR3 reads TGTGCCAGCTCACCACTGGAGGGTGGGGATCAGCCCCAGCATTTT.